This TCR beta chain was observed in a study of cytomegalovirus exposure and HLA in healthy donors. The PCR had 60 Vbeta and 13 Jbeta primers. The assay was immunoSEQ multiplex PCR, and TCRdb's table has in-frame clones only and misses some. The sample consists of 130,000 to 150,000 clones, over 75% of them appearing once. Germline CDR1 is MDHEN and CDR2 is SYDVKM. This CDR3 has 15 residues. Trimming took 5 bases from V and 0 from J; bases not matched to a gene: 5. This clonotype originated in a young man in good health and CMV-seronegative. Sequenced: PBMCs. The genes are TRBV28 and TRBJ2-7; 9 nucleotides align to TRBD2. For the CDR3, the DNA is TGTGCCAGCAGTAGACTAGCGGATACCTCCTACGAGCAGTACTTC. Translated: CASSRLADTSYEQYF.